These 19 T cell receptor beta chains came from one sample sequenced in a study of human T cells and chemical hapten exposure. The time point is: pre-sensitization, week 0. As for treatment: therapeutic diphenylcyclopropenone sensitization with weekly scalp DPC. MiXCR, applied by TCRdb to the RACE reads, yields one record per CDR3 protein. The table has fewer than 200,000 distinct CDR3 sequences, more than 25% seen once. The material sequenced was whole blood, taken in connection with sensitization to the hapten diphenylcyclopropenone (DPC). The origin of the receptors is a woman in her twenties or thirties with alopecia areata. Some clones in this sample may be carry-over from other donors' samples.

The chain is built from TRBV4-1 and TRBJ1-4; D might be TRBD1 (5 bases). V lost 4 bases, J lost 5 bases, and 8 bases lay in between. This CDR3 spans 13 amino acids. Germline CDR1 and CDR2: MGHRA and YSYEKL. The CDR3 sequence is CASSLRDNEKLFF. Here the CDR3 DNA reads TGCGCCAGCAGCCTCCGGGACAATGAAAAACTGTTTTTT.

This clonotype was picked up a small number of times. The chain joins TRBV28 to TRBJ1-1; unclear D gene. Germline assignment: CDR1 MDHEN and CDR2 SYDVKM. Trimming shortened V by 5 bases and J by 6 bases, and 16 bases separated the two germline ends. The CDR3 consists of 14 residues. The CDR3 nucleotides are TGTGCCAGCAGTCACAAATTTTTAGGGTCTGAAGCTTTCTTT. This sequence encodes CASSHKFLGSEAFF.

This clonotype has a handful of counts. V and J are TRBV7-6 and TRBJ2-1; D is uncertain. Germline assignment: CDR1 SGHVS and CDR2 FNYEAQ. Trimming removed 4 bases at V and 10 bases at J, with 11 bases between. This CDR3 has 12 amino acids. This CDR3 is CASSSIFNEQFF. The CDR3 DNA reads as TGTGCCAGCAGCTCGATTTTTAACGAGCAGTTCTTC.

This clonotype has only a few counts. V gene TRBV29-1 combines with J gene TRBJ1-5; D gene unclear. Germline CDR1 reads SQVTM; CDR2 reads ANQGSEA. This CDR3 has 15 residues. The V and J ends lost 6 bases and 4 bases respectively, with 19 bases between them. Here the CDR3 reads CSVRGPSSQNQPQHF. The CDR3 region has the DNA TGCAGCGTACGGGGTCCGTCCTCCCAGAATCAGCCCCAGCATTTT.

The rearrangement uses TRBV28 and TRBJ1-2; D remains unclear. Trimming stripped 6 bases from V and 4 bases from J, with 12 bases between. The CDR3 is 13 amino acids. Germline lookup yields CDR1 MDHEN and CDR2 SYDVKM. The CDR3 here is CASSGSRPYGYTF. In DNA form, the CDR3 reads TGTGCCAGCAGCGGTTCTCGCCCCTATGGCTACACCTTC.

A few counts support this clonotype. The V and J genes are TRBV29-1 and TRBJ1-2, with D hard to call. This CDR3 has 14 amino acids. Germline values: CDR1 SQVTM, CDR2 ANQGSEA. V was clipped by 2 bases and J by 2 bases, with 12 bases between them. The CDR3 nucleotides read TGCAGCGTTGAACCCCCGGCCCCCAACTATGGCTACACCTTC. This translates into CSVEPPAPNYGYTF.

This rearrangement joins TRBV12-5 to TRBJ1-2; 8 bases fit TRBD1. Germline assignment: CDR1 LGHNT and CDR2 FRNRAP. CDR3 length equals 15 residues. Trimming removed 1 base from V and 3 bases from J; junction bases left unmatched: 4. For the CDR3, the DNA is TGTGCTAGTGGTTTGGCACAGGGGGGCTACTATGGCTACACCTTC. Amino acids: CASGLAQGGYYGYTF.

The chain has TRBV29-1 and TRBJ2-1; weak D call: TRBD2 (6 bases). This CDR3 comprises 17 residues. Trimming left V 7 bases short and J 0 bases short, with 22 bases between. The germline gives CDR1 SQVTM, CDR2 ANQGSEA. DNA of the CDR3: TGCAGCGCTACCAGCCTTGGCGGGGTCATCTCCTACAATGAGCAGTTCTTC. It specifies CSATSLGGVISYNEQFF.

This clonotype was detected a few times. V usage is TRBV4-1 and J usage is TRBJ1-1; D gene unclear. Looked up from germline, CDR1 is MGHRA and CDR2 is YSYEKL. CDR3 length equals 14 residues. The V end was cut by 1 base, the J end by 3 bases, with 9 bases between. The CDR3 reads CASSQAGLDTEAFF. For the CDR3, the DNA is TGCGCCAGCAGCCAAGCGGGCCTGGACACTGAAGCTTTCTTT.

J is TRBJ1-5 and V is TRBV21-1. TRBV21-1 is labeled a pseudogene. There are 20 residues in the CDR3. CDR3 sequence: CASMRLRTQRKNVGNQPQHF. Here the CDR3 DNA reads TGTGCCAGCATGAGGCTAAGGACGCAAAGGAAGAACGTTGGAAATCAGCCCCAGCATTTT.

A few counts support this clonotype. The chain uses TRBV7-9 and TRBJ2-7; TRBD2 is a possible D gene (5 bases). From germline, CDR1 is SEHNR and CDR2 FQNEAQ (reference sequence). The CDR3 is made up of 13 amino acids. Deletions cut 8 bases from V and 5 bases from J, with 16 bases between. The DNA of the CDR3 is TGTGCCAGCGATGAAAGAGGGCTCGACGAGCAGTACTTC. Protein: CASDERGLDEQYF.

For the CDR3, the DNA is TGCAGCGTTGGTAAAGGCCATCCCGAGCAGTTCTTC. Translation gives CSVGKGHPEQFF. This chain uses TRBV29-1 with TRBJ2-1, with D uncertain. The germline CDR1 and CDR2 sequences are SQVTM and ANQGSEA. V lost 4 bases and J lost 10, with 14 bases in between. The CDR3 is 12 amino acids.

The V and J genes are TRBV12-3 or TRBV12-4 and TRBJ1-3; the D is unclear. The CDR3 spans 14 residues. The germline V and J ends were trimmed by 3 bases and 4 bases, with 10 bases remaining between them. The CDR3 DNA sequence: TGTGCCAGCAGTTTTCGCAGCCACGGAAACACCATATATTTT. This encodes CASSFRSHGNTIYF.

This clonotype came up a few times. V gene TRBV29-1 combines with J gene TRBJ2-5; TRBD2 matches at 9 bases. V was clipped by 7 bases and J by 5 bases; unmatched bases: 11. Germline V lookup: CDR1 SQVTM, CDR2 ANQGSEA. There are 14 residues in the CDR3. CDR3 amino acids: CSAPLAGGHETQYF. CDR3 nucleotides: TGCAGCGCCCCGCTGGCGGGAGGGCATGAGACCCAGTACTTC. Full variable domain (outside the CDR3, taken from reference TRBV29-1 and TRBJ2-5): SAVISQKPSRDICQRGTSLTIQCQVDSQVTMMFWYRQQPGQSLTLIATANQGSEATYESGFVIDKFPISRPNLTFSTLTVSNMSPEDSSIYLCSAPLAGGHETQYFGPGTRLLVL.

This clonotype was counted a few times. The V gene is TRBV3-1, the J gene TRBJ2-7; unclear D gene. This CDR3 is 15 amino acids long. The germline V and J ends were trimmed by 1 base and 0 bases, with 10 bases remaining between them. Germline-derived CDR1 and CDR2 are LGHDT and YNNKEL (reference sequence). The DNA for the CDR3 is TGTGCCAGCAGCCAAGGTCCAGGTTACTCCTACGAGCAGTACTTC. It yields the protein CASSQGPGYSYEQYF.

Written as DNA, the CDR3 is TGTGCCAGCAGCTTCCTAGCGGGATTACAAGAGACCCAGTACTTC. It encodes CASSFLAGLQETQYF. The chain combines TRBV11-2 with TRBJ2-5; 9 positions agree with TRBD2. The CDR3 contains 15 residues. CDR1 is SGHAT, CDR2 FQNNGV, per germline. V lost 3 bases, J lost 2 bases, and 4 bases stayed unmatched. The full variable domain, with the rest looked up from reference TRBV11-2 and TRBJ2-5, is EAGVAQSPRYKIIEKRQSVAFWCNPISGHATLYWYQQILGQGPKLLIQFQNNGVVDDSQLPKDRFSAERLKGVDSTLKIQPAKLEDSAVYLCASSFLAGLQETQYFGPGTRLLVL.

The chain couples TRBV7-9 to TRBJ2-7; the D gene is possibly TRBD2 (5 bases). Germline V gives CDR1 SEHNR, CDR2 FQNEAQ (reference sequence). CDR3 length: 12 amino acids. Trimming left V 5 bases short and J 7 bases short, with 12 bases between. CDR3 nucleotide sequence: TGTGCCAGCAGCCGTGCGGGTAGGGAGCAGTACTTC. Translation: CASSRAGREQYF. Together with reference TRBV7-9 and TRBJ2-7, the CDR3 gives the full variable domain: DTGVSQNPRHKITKRGQNVTFRCDPISEHNRLYWYRQTLGQGPEFLTYFQNEAQLEKSRLLSDRFSAERPKGSFSTLEIQRTEQGDSAMYLCASSRAGREQYFGPGTRLTVT.

In its sample, this clonotype was seen once. The CDR3 coding sequence is TGTGCCAGCGCAAAAGGGGGGGGCCAGTACTTC. Amino acids: CASAKGGGQYF. The chain uses TRBV12-3 or TRBV12-4 and TRBJ2-5, with a weak D call TRBD2 (7 bases). The CDR3 runs 11 residues. V dropped 8 bases and J dropped 10 bases, with 14 bases sitting between them.

The chain couples TRBV27 to TRBJ2-7; no reliable D call. CDR1 and CDR2 (germline): MNHEY, SMNVEV (reference sequence). The CDR3 sequence is 14 residues long. V was shortened by 3 bases and J by 1 base, with 10 bases between the two germline ends. The CDR3 is CASSLGAQSYEQYF. CDR3 sequence (DNA): TGTGCCAGCAGTTTGGGTGCACAGTCCTACGAGCAGTACTTC.